Listed below are T cell receptor beta chains from one sample, sequenced in a study of T cells in Graves' hyperthyroidism and ophthalmopathy. TCRdb ran MiXCR on the multiplex PCR reads and lists one entry per CDR3 protein. The sample contains roughly 99,000 distinct CDR3 sequences, approximately 15% of which appear only once. The specimen was blood. Source of these receptors: a woman in her fifties or sixties with Graves' hyperthyroidism. CDR3s include the opening cysteine and the closing phenylalanine or tryptophan. The D gene is left open where the match is weak. Rows may omit the clone size; those that give it use once, few, many or a size class.

J gene | V gene | D gene | clone size | CDR3 length | CDR3 DNA | CDR3 protein
TRBJ2-5 | TRBV20-1 | TRBD2 | many | 14 | TGCAGTGCCGTAGGCAGCGGGAGTGGGGAGACCCAGTACTTC | CSAVGSGSGETQYF
TRBJ2-1 | TRBV11-1 | TRBD2 | - | 16 | TGTGCCAGCAGTTACTCGGCTAGCGGGTGGGCATGGGAGCAGTTCTTC | CASSYSASGWAWEQFF
TRBJ2-1 | TRBV18 | TRBD2 | many | 12 | TGTGCCAGCTCCAGCCGGGGGGATGAGCAGTTCTTC | CASSSRGDEQFF
TRBJ2-1 | TRBV29-1 | - | many | 15 | TGCAGCGTGGATCTAGCGAGGACCAGATACAATGAGCAGTTCTTC | CSVDLARTRYNEQFF
TRBJ1-1 | TRBV5-1 | - | once | 19 | TGCGCCAGCAGCCTCGGGGAGCGCAGCGGGCGGAGGGTGGACACTGAAGCTTTCTTT | CASSLGERSGRRVDTEAFF
TRBJ2-1 | TRBV7-9 | TRBD2 | - | 16 | TGTGCCAGCAGCCCAGAGGTAGCGGGAGGGAGGAATGAGCAGTTCTTC | CASSPEVAGGRNEQFF
TRBJ2-3 | TRBV5-6 | TRBD2 | - | 16 | TGTGCCAGCAGTTATAGGACTAGCGGGAGTGCAGATACGCAGTATTTT | CASSYRTSGSADTQYF
TRBJ2-7 | TRBV20-1 | - | many | 14 | TGCAGTGCCGTTCCCGGGACACGAACCTACGAGCAGTACTTC | CSAVPGTRTYEQYF
TRBJ2-1 | TRBV2 | - | few | 14 | TGTGCCAGCAGTGACGGGAGTGAGGATGGAGAGCAGTTCTTC | CASSDGSEDGEQFF
TRBJ1-3 | TRBV28 | - | many | 13 | TGTGCCAGCAGTTTATCGCAGCGAAACACCATATATTTT | CASSLSQRNTIYF
TRBJ2-3 | TRBV6-1 | - | many | 18 | TGTGCCAGCAGTGAAGCGCGAGTCAGTCTACTTAGCACAGATACGCAGTATTTT | CASSEARVSLLSTDTQYF
TRBJ2-3 | TRBV5-1 | - | - | 17 | TGCGCCAGCAGCTTGTACGAGAGGGACCCTATAACCGATACGCAGTATTTT | CASSLYERDPITDTQYF
TRBJ1-2 | TRBV10-3 | TRBD1 | many | 15 | TGTGCCATCAGTCCCGATCCGACAGGGATTTATGGCTACACCTTC | CAISPDPTGIYGYTF
TRBJ1-1 | TRBV6-1 | - | many | 13 | TGTGCCAGCAGCCAGGTGGTGCCGTTCAAAGCTTTCTTT | CASSQVVPFKAFF
TRBJ1-5 | TRBV12-3/TRBV12-4 | - | many | 15 | TGTGCCAGTATTAGATCAGGAGTCCCGAATCAGCCCCAGCATTTT | CASIRSGVPNQPQHF
TRBJ2-5 | TRBV10-3 | - | many | 17 | TGTGCCATCAGTGAGGTTGGCCGGGAGCTTTTGTGGGAGACCCAGTACTTC | CAISEVGRELLWETQYF
TRBJ1-2 | TRBV30 | - | many | 13 | TGTGCCTGGAGGAGGGGGGCGGGCTATGGCTACACCTTC | CAWRRGAGYGYTF
TRBJ2-1 | TRBV4-1 | TRBD1 | many | 16 | TGCGCCAGCAGCCGGTCGACAGGGCAGGTTTTCAATGAGCAGTTCTTC | CASSRSTGQVFNEQFF
TRBJ2-3 | TRBV10-3 | - | - | 14 | TGTGCCATCAGTGATTCGCGGGGCACAGATACGCAGTATTTT | CAISDSRGTDTQYF
TRBJ2-5 | TRBV10-2 | - | - | 13 | TGCGCCAGTTCCCCGGGACTCAAAGAGACCCAGTACTTC | CASSPGLKETQYF
TRBJ2-2 | TRBV5-1 | - | many | 14 | TGCGCCAGCAGCTCGGGACTTTACACCGGGGAGCTGTTTTTT | CASSSGLYTGELFF
TRBJ1-3 | TRBV5-4 | TRBD1 | many | 15 | TGTGCCAGCAGCTCTCCCCCGGGACAGGGAAACACCATATATTTT | CASSSPPGQGNTIYF
TRBJ2-3 | TRBV28 | - | many | 20 | TGTGCCAGCAGTTTTATTCCAGGGGGGGGCGGCGGGAGAAGCACAGATACGCAGTATTTT | CASSFIPGGGGGRSTDTQYF
TRBJ2-3 | TRBV6-1 | TRBD2 | many | 15 | TGTGCCAGCAGACAGGGAGGAGCGGGAGGGGATACGCAGTATTTT | CASRQGGAGGDTQYF